These 12 T cell receptor beta chains were sequenced from one sample in a study of a mutant IDH1 vaccine in newly diagnosed glioma. Profiling relied on immunoSEQ multiplex PCR, and the TCRdb table lists in-frame clones only, not all of them. Seen here are 30,000 to 40,000 clones, roughly 83% observed once, and the top ten hold about 24%. For these receptors, no antigen is known. Time point in this sample: week 5, during vaccination. The investigators gave 300 ug of mutant IDH1 20-mer peptide in each vaccine dose, together with topical imiquimod. Source: PBMCs, taken from a glioma patient whose treatment included an IDH1 peptide vaccine. All receptors come from a man aged 25-40 years with glioma.

This clone has just a few counts. This sequence joins TRBV29-1 and TRBJ1-1, with D unclear. The CDR3 totals 12 residues. The germline CDR1 and CDR2 sequences are SQVTM and ANQGSEA. Trimming removed 3 bases at V and 0 bases at J, with 5 bases between. The CDR3 sequence: CSVEAVNTEAFF. The CDR3 DNA reads TGCAGCGTTGAGGCGGTGAACACTGAAGCTTTCTTT. Full variable domain (outside the CDR3, taken from reference TRBV29-1 and TRBJ1-1): SAVISQKPSRDICQRGTSLTIQCQVDSQVTMMFWYRQQPGQSLTLIATANQGSEATYESGFVIDKFPISRPNLTFSTLTVSNMSPEDSSIYLCSVEAVNTEAFFGQGTRLTVV.

The V call is TRBV5-1, the J call TRBJ2-7, with 10 bases lining up with TRBD2. From germline, CDR1 is SGHRS and CDR2 YFSETQ. V trimming: 0 bases; J trimming: 6 bases; junction bases outside the gene matches: 9. The CDR3 runs 16 residues. CDR3 DNA sequence: TGCGCCAGCAGCTTGGAATACCAGCGGGGGGGTAGCGAGCAGTACTTC. It encodes CASSLEYQRGGSEQYF.

V is TRBV9 and J is TRBJ1-6; 8 nucleotides align to TRBD1. The germline V gene encodes CDR1 SGDLS and CDR2 YYNGEE. The CDR3 has 16 residues. J lost 9 bases, V lost 2 bases, and 10 bases had no gene match. The chain's CDR3 is CASSVNTGTGGSPLHF. CDR3 DNA: TGTGCCAGCAGCGTCAACACCGGGACAGGCGGTTCACCCCTCCACTTT.

The chain combines TRBV30 with TRBJ1-4; D ambiguous. V lost 1 base and J 7 bases, leaving 19 bases between the germline ends. The CDR3 totals 16 residues. CDR1 and CDR2 from the germline V gene are GTSNPN and SVGIG (reference sequence). CDR3 nucleotides: TGTGCCTGGAGTGGCCTGAGGTCCCTACGCGGTGAAAAACTGTTTTTT. Amino acids: CAWSGLRSLRGEKLFF.

This sequence joins TRBV29-1 and TRBJ2-7; D is undetermined. Germline-derived CDR1 and CDR2 are SQVTM and ANQGSEA. Trimming cost V 0 bases and J 2 bases, with 2 bases left between them. The CDR3 totals 11 residues. The CDR3 DNA reads TGCAGCGTTGAAGAAACCTACGAGCAGTACTTC. Translation: CSVEETYEQYF.

This chain links TRBV30 with TRBJ2-1; TRBD2 aligns across 11 bases. V shed 4 bases, J shed 6 bases, and the junction held 14 bases outside the gene matches. CDR1 is GTSNPN and CDR2 is SVGIG in the germline V gene (reference sequence). The CDR3 has 17 amino acids. The CDR3, as DNA: TGTGCCTGGACCCTATCGGGGACTAGCGGAGTGGCCAATGAGCAGTTCTTC. The encoded protein is CAWTLSGTSGVANEQFF.

The V gene is TRBV9, the J gene TRBJ1-4, with TRBD1 matching over 10 bases. CDR3 length: 16 residues. Trimming removed 3 bases from V and 0 bases from J; junction bases left unmatched: 2. CDR1 and CDR2 from the germline V gene are SGDLS and YYNGEE. The CDR3 sequence is CASSATGGTTNEKLFF. CDR3 nucleotide sequence: TGTGCCAGCAGCGCGACAGGGGGCACAACTAATGAAAAACTGTTTTTT. Full variable domain (rest looked up from reference TRBV9 and TRBJ1-4): DSGVTQTPKHLITATGQRVTLRCSPRSGDLSVYWYQQSLDQGLQFLIQYYNGEERAKGNILERFSAQQFPDLHSELNLSSLELGDSALYFCASSATGGTTNEKLFFGSGTQLSVL.

This clone was detected a few times. V is TRBV18 and J is TRBJ2-1; 8 bases agree with TRBD2. Per the germline V gene, CDR1 is KGHSH and CDR2 is LQKENI. V lost 3 bases to trimming and J lost 3 bases; unmatched junction nucleotides: 7. The CDR3 extends over 16 amino acids. The CDR3 coding sequence is TGTGCCAGCTCACCCTCCGGGGGGGGAGTCTACAATGAGCAGTTCTTC. As protein: CASSPSGGGVYNEQFF.

This clone was picked up one time. This rearrangement joins TRBV13 to TRBJ1-2; 9 positions agree with TRBD1. V shed 2 bases and J 6 bases; nucleotides not matched to a gene: 4. This CDR3 is 14 amino acids long. Germline CDR1 and CDR2: PRHDT and FYEKMQ (reference sequence). The CDR3 DNA reads TGTGCCAGCAGCTTAACAGGGGGCAAGGATGGCTACACCTTC. Translated: CASSLTGGKDGYTF.

In this sample, this clone turned up a few times. The chain couples TRBV25-1 to TRBJ1-6, with TRBD1 as a possible D gene (6 bases). Germline CDR1 and CDR2: MGHDK and SYGVNS. V dropped 1 base and J dropped 8 bases, with 12 bases sitting between them. The CDR3 has 15 amino acids. The CDR3 region is CASSELAQGDSPLHF. In nucleotides, the CDR3 is TGTGCCAGCAGTGAATTGGCACAGGGTGATTCACCCCTCCACTTT.

This chain links TRBV7-9 with TRBJ2-1; the match to TRBD1 covers 12 bases. Germline CDR1 and CDR2: SEHNR and FQNEAQ (reference sequence). V gave up 1 base and J gave up 9 bases; unmatched junction bases: 7. This CDR3 is built from 16 residues. The chain's CDR3 is CASSLGIGTGGGEQFF. The CDR3 nucleotides read TGTGCCAGCAGCTTAGGAATTGGGACAGGGGGCGGTGAGCAGTTCTTC. The full variable domain, rest sourced from reference TRBV7-9 and TRBJ2-1, is DTGVSQNPRHKITKRGQNVTFRCDPISEHNRLYWYRQTLGQGPEFLTYFQNEAQLEKSRLLSDRFSAERPKGSFSTLEIQRTEQGDSAMYLCASSLGIGTGGGEQFFGPGTRLTVL.

This clone has only one observation. The rearrangement joins TRBV5-4 to TRBJ1-2; D ambiguous. This CDR3 has 13 amino acids. V dropped 6 bases and J dropped 4 bases, with 13 bases sitting between them. Per the germline V gene, CDR1 is SGHNT and CDR2 is YYREEE (reference sequence). This CDR3 reads CASTDKTVYGYTF. CDR3 sequence (DNA): TGTGCCAGCACCGACAAAACGGTCTATGGCTACACCTTC.